This T cell receptor beta chain came from a study of CD8 T cells in ankylosing spondylitis. Study conclusions and caveats: Apparently characteristic of ankylosing spondylitis blood was a TCR beta motif (roughly eight highly homologous variants).

5'-RACE, quantitative and with molecular barcodes, yielded the TCR beta libraries. TCRdb reanalysed the 5' RACE reads using MiXCR and keeps one entry per CDR3 protein. This table holds 250,000 to 300,000 distinct CDR3 sequences, 20% found once. The CDR3 is 12 residues long. Germline CDR1 and CDR2: SQVTM and ANQGSEA. Trimming took 3 bases from V and 4 from J, leaving 7 bases between them. A few counts support this clonotype. Its matching antigen is unknown. The rearrangement uses TRBV29-1 and TRBJ2-1; D not certain. This TCR derives from a male donor with ankylosing spondylitis or in good health (not recorded which). Material: blood, either unsorted or a sorted T cell fraction (not recorded which). CDR3 nucleotide sequence: TGCAGCGTTGACGGGTTTTACAATGAGCAGTTCTTC. Translation: CSVDGFYNEQFF.